The subject of this entry is one T cell receptor beta chain. Its target is unknown. This CDR3 is 15 amino acids long. Germline V gives CDR1 SGHRS, CDR2 YFSETQ. The ends lost 4 bases at V and 3 bases at J; junction bases unmatched: 5. This sample was taken from a study of graft-versus-host responses after intestinal transplantation. Whole-study context: Recipients across the board were started on anti-thymocyte globulin induction, then kept on tacrolimus and steroids for roughly 3 years.

Regarding the study as a whole: With peak circulating GvH clone levels came an association with early post-transplant HvG declines.

TCRdb keeps only in-frame clones here, not all; method: immunoSEQ multiplex PCR. This sample carries 65,000 to 85,000 clones, around nine tenths of them seen once, and the ten largest clones take around 7%. The sample consisted of bone marrow, taken 700 to 850 days after intestinal transplantation. The rearrangement uses TRBV5-1 and TRBJ2-5, with 11 bases lining up with TRBD2. The clonotype was recovered from a human patient who received an intestinal transplant, so some T cells may come from the graft donor. Here the CDR3 reads CASSNPGLAEETQYF. As DNA, the CDR3 is TGCGCCAGCAGCAACCCGGGACTAGCGGAAGAGACCCAGTACTTC.